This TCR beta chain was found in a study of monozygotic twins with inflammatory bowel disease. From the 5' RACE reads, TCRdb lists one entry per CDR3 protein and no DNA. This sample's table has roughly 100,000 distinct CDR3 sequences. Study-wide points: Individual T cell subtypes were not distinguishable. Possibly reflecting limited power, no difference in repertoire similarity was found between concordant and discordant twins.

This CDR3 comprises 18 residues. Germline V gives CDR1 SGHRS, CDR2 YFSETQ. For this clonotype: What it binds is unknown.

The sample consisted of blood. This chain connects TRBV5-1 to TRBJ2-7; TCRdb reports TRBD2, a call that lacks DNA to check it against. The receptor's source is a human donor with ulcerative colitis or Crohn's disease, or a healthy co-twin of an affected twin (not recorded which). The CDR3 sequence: CASSFLPAGVFPPYEQYF. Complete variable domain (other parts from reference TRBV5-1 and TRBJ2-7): KAGVTQTPRYLIKTRGQQVTLSCSPISGHRSVSWYQQTPGQGLQFLFEYFSETQRNKGNFPGRFSGRQFSNSRSEMNVSTLELGDSALYLCASSFLPAGVFPPYEQYFGPGTRLTVT.